The text below deals with one TCR beta chain. Antigen unknown. The CDR3 contains 15 residues. CDR1 is SGHNT, CDR2 YYREEE, per germline (reference sequence). Germline trimming cut 5 bases from V and 3 bases from J; bases unmatched to any gene: 7. Clones were sequenced by immunoSEQ multiplex PCR, and TCRdb holds only the in-frame ones, with some missing. The repertoire includes about 110,000 clones, 87% of them detected once, and about 2.5% sits in the top ten. The sample is drawn from a study of T cell responses to AZD1222 COVID-19 vaccine. Notes on the study in general: Seropositivity was recorded at baseline in only a handful of AZD1222 recipients. Mostly white British, mostly female donors; authors suggested clonal diversity may be underestimated.

The receptor was derived from an adult who received the AZD1222 COVID-19 vaccine. The chain uses TRBV5-4 and TRBJ1-2; 10 bases are a match to TRBD1. The source material was peripheral blood, sampled 28 days after the second AZD1222 dose. CDR3 protein: CASREGTGAHYGYTF. As DNA, the CDR3 is TGTGCCAGCAGGGAGGGGACAGGGGCCCACTATGGCTACACCTTC.